The next 14 T cell receptor beta chains were all read from a single sample in a study of T cell repertoires in cytomegalovirus infection. Their cognate antigens are unknown. TCRdb passed the reads through MiXCR, listing each CDR3 protein once. The sample lists 550,000 to 850,000 distinct CDR3 sequences, around 35% seen once, with 15% to 20% in the top ten. Specimen: cultured PBMCs, collected from culture after CMV antigen stimulation. These receptors all come from a human donor in good health (CMV status not recorded). Some clones in this sample may be carry-over from other donors' samples.

This chain connects TRBV12-3 or TRBV12-4 to TRBJ2-1, with D perhaps matching TRBD2 (6 bases). The CDR3 runs 14 residues. V shed 6 bases and J shed 9 bases, with 18 bases lying between them. CDR3 coding DNA: TGTGCCAGCAGCCCCCGGCTTGGGCGGGGTGAGCAGTTCTTC. Translating gives CASSPRLGRGEQFF.

This clonotype has more than one count but fewer than ten. This chain uses TRBV14 with TRBJ2-1; 7 bases line up with TRBD2. Per germline, CDR1 SGHDN and CDR2 FVKESK. J was trimmed by 2 bases and V by 6 bases; bases with no gene match: 4. The CDR3 sequence is 14 residues long. The CDR3, as DNA: TGTGCCAGCAGGCGGAGCGGGGCCTACAATGAGCAGTTCTTC. This translates into CASRRSGAYNEQFF.

The chain joins TRBV4-3 to TRBJ2-3, with 12 nucleotides matching TRBD2. CDR1 is LGHNA and CDR2 is YSLEER in the germline V gene. This CDR3 has 16 residues. J was trimmed by 6 bases and V by 1 base; bases with no gene match: 5. CDR3 nucleotide sequence: TGCGCCAGCAGCCAAGGGGCTAGCGGGAGGGTGGATACGCAGTATTTT. Protein: CASSQGASGRVDTQYF.

V usage is TRBV18 and J usage is TRBJ1-5; D might be TRBD1 (6 bases). V shed 3 bases and J shed 4 bases, with 10 bases lying between them. The germline V gene has CDR1 KGHSH and CDR2 LQKENI. CDR3 size: 14 residues. The CDR3, as DNA: TGTGCCAGCTCACCGGCGGGGGCTAATCAGCCCCAGCATTTT. This translates into CASSPAGANQPQHF.

The chain uses TRBV12-3 or TRBV12-4 and TRBJ2-2, with D maybe TRBD2 (6 bases). The CDR3 is made up of 18 amino acids. V lost 4 bases and J lost 3, with 21 bases in between. CDR3 amino acids: CASSWRLSWTNHTGELFF. The CDR3 DNA reads as TGTGCCAGCAGTTGGCGGTTATCTTGGACTAATCACACCGGGGAGCTGTTTTTT.

This clonotype was picked up a small number of times. The chain has TRBV6-5 and TRBJ1-3; D is unclear. The CDR3 spans 15 residues. Per germline, CDR1 MNHEY and CDR2 SVGAGI. V gave up 8 bases and J gave up 4 bases, with 18 bases separating them. CDR3 region: CASSSTDISGNTIYF. The CDR3 DNA sequence: TGTGCCAGCTCTTCAACAGACATATCCGGAAACACCATATATTTT.

This clonotype was seen a handful of times. V and J are TRBV6-2 or TRBV6-3 and TRBJ1-3; the D gene is possibly TRBD1 (6 bases). Per germline, CDR1 MNHEY and CDR2 SVGEGT. This CDR3 spans 18 amino acids. Trimming removed 10 bases from V and 0 bases from J, with 25 bases in between. The CDR3 protein is CATKNPRGGQSSGNTIYF. CDR3 sequence (DNA): TGTGCCACCAAGAACCCCCGAGGGGGGCAAAGCTCTGGAAACACCATATATTTT.

The chain links TRBV5-5 to TRBJ1-1; a possible D gene is TRBD1 (6 bases). Germline assignment: CDR1 SGHKS and CDR2 YYEKEE (reference sequence). Trimming took off 2 bases at V and 7 bases at J, with 18 bases between the two ends. The CDR3 sequence is 15 residues long. The CDR3 DNA is TGTGCCAGCAGCTTTCGGCAGGGGCAGTTCTATGAAGCTTTCTTT. This translates into CASSFRQGQFYEAFF.

This clonotype was detected a few times. This chain connects TRBV12-3 or TRBV12-4 to TRBJ1-2, with a possible D match to TRBD1 (6 bases). Trimming removed 8 bases at V and 0 bases at J, with 10 bases between. The CDR3 runs 13 residues. In DNA form, the CDR3 reads TGTGCCAGCTTGGACAGCTCTAACTATGGCTACACCTTC. It yields the protein CASLDSSNYGYTF.

The chain carries TRBV29-1 and TRBJ1-3; TRBD1 agrees at 7 bases. The CDR3 consists of 17 residues. With V trimmed by 0 bases and J by 1 base, 9 bases remained unmatched. Germline CDR1 is SQVTM and CDR2 is ANQGSEA. The CDR3 is CSVEDWNQGVSGNTIYF. CDR3 sequence (DNA): TGCAGCGTTGAAGATTGGAACCAGGGGGTTTCTGGAAACACCATATATTTT. The entire variable domain, with the rest obtained from reference TRBV29-1 and TRBJ1-3, is as follows: SAVISQKPSRDICQRGTSLTIQCQVDSQVTMMFWYRQQPGQSLTLIATANQGSEATYESGFVIDKFPISRPNLTFSTLTVSNMSPEDSSIYLCSVEDWNQGVSGNTIYFGEGSWLTVV.

CDR3 nucleotides: TGTGCCAGCAGTCGGGACAGTTACTTTTACAATGAGCAGTTCTTC. Residues: CASSRDSYFYNEQFF. This chain connects TRBV5-3 to TRBJ2-1; 7 bases align to TRBD1. TRBV5-3 has ORF status, its function being uncertain. The CDR3 sequence is 15 residues long. J gave up 4 bases and V 8 bases, and 12 bases lay outside the gene matches.

This clonotype occurred many times. The J gene is TRBJ2-5, the V gene TRBV7-2; no clear D gene. CDR3 length: 14 residues. Germline loops: CDR1 SGHTA, CDR2 FQGNSA. V shed 1 base and J shed 5 bases, with 11 bases lying between them. The CDR3 loop reads CASSLVKGSETQYF. In DNA, the CDR3 is TGTGCCAGCAGCTTAGTTAAGGGCAGCGAGACCCAGTACTTC.

In its sample, this clonotype was seen a few times. This sequence joins TRBV12-3 or TRBV12-4 and TRBJ2-4; TRBD2 is a possible D gene (6 bases). The CDR3 runs 14 residues. V was trimmed by 6 bases and J by 3 bases, leaving 12 bases between them. CDR3 DNA: TGTGCCAGCAGGGGGAGGTCGGGCAAAAACATTCAGTACTTC. Amino acid sequence: CASRGRSGKNIQYF.

The chain links TRBV6-1 to TRBJ2-3, with TRBD2 matching 10 bases. The V gene's germline CDR1 is MNHNS and CDR2 SASEGT. This CDR3 contains 16 residues. The V segment lost 6 bases and the J segment 2 bases; nucleotides outside the gene matches: 8. This chain's CDR3 is CASRFSSGSVTDTQYF. CDR3 DNA sequence: TGTGCCAGCAGATTTTCTAGCGGGAGTGTCACAGATACGCAGTATTTT.